What follows describes a single TCR beta chain. The sample comes from a study of blood T cell repertoires in COVID-19. Study-wide background: COVID-19 samples, acute and convalescent, were from the United States, Italy and Spain.

Clinical history reported by participants formed the basis on which cohorts were assigned. Resolution of symptoms, clearance, or two negative PCRs was present in recovered Cohort 3 donors. Per the germline V gene, CDR1 is MDHEN and CDR2 is SYDVKM. Deletions cut 6 bases from V and 4 bases from J, with 19 bases between. The CDR3 length is 16 residues. In the original workflow: For nucleated cells, counts were estimated from reference gene primer amplification. Method: immunoSEQ multiplex PCR; TCRdb's copy keeps in-frame clones and lacks some. That table supplies the V and J calls and clone size; D and trimming were determined from the DNA. The sample has some 100,000 clones; 70% to 90% are singletons.

The origin of this receptor is a woman in her fifties or sixties who had recovered from COVID-19. V is TRBV28 and J is TRBJ1-5, with D perhaps matching TRBD1 (5 bases). Sequencing was done on a sample of PBMCs or T cells enriched from blood (not recorded which). In DNA form, the CDR3 reads TGTGCCAGCAGCCCCGAGTCCGCAGGGCGGAATCAGCCCCAGCATTTT. Translating it yields CASSPESAGRNQPQHF.